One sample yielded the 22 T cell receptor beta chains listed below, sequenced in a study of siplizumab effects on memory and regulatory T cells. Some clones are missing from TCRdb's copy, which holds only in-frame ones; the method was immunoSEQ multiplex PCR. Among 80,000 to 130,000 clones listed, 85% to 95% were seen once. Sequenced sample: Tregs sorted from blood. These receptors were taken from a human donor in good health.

In DNA form, the CDR3 reads TGTGCCAGCAGTTTATTGGGTGACAGAGCCAAAAACATTCAGTACTTC. It translates to CASSLLGDRAKNIQYF. The V and J genes are TRBV28 and TRBJ2-4, with D possibly matching TRBD1 (5 bases). This CDR3 is 16 amino acids long. The germline V and J ends were trimmed by 1 base and 0 bases, with 10 bases remaining between them. Per the germline V gene, CDR1 is MDHEN and CDR2 is SYDVKM.

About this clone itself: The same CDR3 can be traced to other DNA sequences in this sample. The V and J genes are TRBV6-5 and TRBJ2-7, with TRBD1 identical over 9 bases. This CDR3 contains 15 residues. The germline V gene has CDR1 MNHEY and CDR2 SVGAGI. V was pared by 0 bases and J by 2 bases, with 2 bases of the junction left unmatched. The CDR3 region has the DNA TGTGCCAGCAGTTACTCGGGACAGGGAGCCTACGAGCAGTACTTC. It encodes CASSYSGQGAYEQYF.

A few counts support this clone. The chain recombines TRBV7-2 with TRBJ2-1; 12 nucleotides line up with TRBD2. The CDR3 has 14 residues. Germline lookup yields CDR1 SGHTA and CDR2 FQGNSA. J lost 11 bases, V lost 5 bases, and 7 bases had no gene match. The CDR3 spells CASSNLAGGLQQFF. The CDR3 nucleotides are TGTGCCAGCAGCAATCTAGCGGGAGGGCTCCAGCAGTTCTTC. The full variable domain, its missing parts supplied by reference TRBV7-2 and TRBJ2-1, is GAGVSQSPSNKVTEKGKDVELRCDPISGHTALYWYRQSLGQGLEFLIYFQGNSAPDKSGLPSDRFSAERTGGSVSTLTIQRTQQEDSAVYLCASSNLAGGLQQFFGPGTRLTVL.

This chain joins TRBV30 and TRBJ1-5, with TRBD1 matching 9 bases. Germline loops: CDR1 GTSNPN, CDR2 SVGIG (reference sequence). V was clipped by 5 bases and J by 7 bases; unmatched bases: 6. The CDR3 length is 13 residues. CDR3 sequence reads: CAWATGGGQPQHF. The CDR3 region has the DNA TGTGCCTGGGCGACAGGGGGAGGGCAGCCCCAGCATTTT. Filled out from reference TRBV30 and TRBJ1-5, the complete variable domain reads SQTIHQWPATLVQPVGSPLSLECTVEGTSNPNLYWYRQAAGRGLQLLFYSVGIGQISSEVPQNLSASRPQDRQFILSSKKLLLSDSGFYLCAWATGGGQPQHFGDGTRLSIL.

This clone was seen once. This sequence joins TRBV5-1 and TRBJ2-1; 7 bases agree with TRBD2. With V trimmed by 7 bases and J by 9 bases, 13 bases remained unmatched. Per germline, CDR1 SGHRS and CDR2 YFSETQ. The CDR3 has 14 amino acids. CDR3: CASRDYGSRREQFF. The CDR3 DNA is TGCGCCAGCCGGGACTATGGAAGTAGACGTGAGCAGTTCTTC.

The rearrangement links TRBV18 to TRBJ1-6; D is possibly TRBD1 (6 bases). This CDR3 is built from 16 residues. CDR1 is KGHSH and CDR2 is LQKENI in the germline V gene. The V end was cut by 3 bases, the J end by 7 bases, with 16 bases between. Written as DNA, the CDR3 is TGTGCCAGCTCACCGACGGCAACAGGGACGAATTCACCCCTCCACTTT. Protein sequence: CASSPTATGTNSPLHF. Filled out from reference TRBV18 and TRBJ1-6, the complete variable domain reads NAGVMQNPRHLVRRRGQEARLRCSPMKGHSHVYWYRQLPEEGLKFMVYLQKENIIDESGMPKERFSAEFPKEGPSILRIQQVVRGDSAAYFCASSPTATGTNSPLHFGNGTRLTVT.

The CDR3 reads CASRVERERELFF. The CDR3 region has the DNA TGTGCCAGCAGAGTTGAAAGGGAAAGGGAGCTGTTTTTT. The V gene is TRBV2, the J gene TRBJ2-2; D gene unclear. CDR1 and CDR2 from the germline V gene are SNHLY and FYNNEI. The V gene lost 6 bases and the J gene lost 9 bases, with 14 bases spanning the gap. The CDR3 covers 13 residues.

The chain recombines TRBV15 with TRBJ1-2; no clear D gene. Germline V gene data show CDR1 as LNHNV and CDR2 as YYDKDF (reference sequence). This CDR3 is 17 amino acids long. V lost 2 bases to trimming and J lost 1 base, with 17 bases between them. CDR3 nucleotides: TGTGCCACCAGCAGATATGGACCGGGCGTGGGTAACTATGGCTACACCTTC. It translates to CATSRYGPGVGNYGYTF.

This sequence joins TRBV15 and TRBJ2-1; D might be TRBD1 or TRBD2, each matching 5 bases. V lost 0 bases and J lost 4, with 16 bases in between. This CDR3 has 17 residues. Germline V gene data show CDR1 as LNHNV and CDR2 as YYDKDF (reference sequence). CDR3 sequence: CATSRERARVRYNEQFF. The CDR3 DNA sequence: TGTGCCACCAGCAGAGAGAGGGCCAGGGTGAGGTACAATGAGCAGTTCTTC.

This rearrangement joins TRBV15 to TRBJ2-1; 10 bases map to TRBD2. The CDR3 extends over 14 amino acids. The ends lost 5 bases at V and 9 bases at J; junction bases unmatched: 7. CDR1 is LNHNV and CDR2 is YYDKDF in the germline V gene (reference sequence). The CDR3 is CATSASGSVGEQFF. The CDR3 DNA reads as TGTGCCACCAGCGCTAGCGGGAGTGTAGGTGAGCAGTTCTTC.

This chain's CDR3 is CASSILAGVNEQFF. The CDR3 bases are TGTGCCAGTAGTATTCTAGCGGGAGTCAATGAGCAGTTCTTC. The chain is built from TRBV19 and TRBJ2-1; 10 nucleotides agree with TRBD2. J gave up 6 bases and V 3 bases, and 2 bases lay outside the gene matches. CDR3 length equals 14 residues. The germline V gene encodes CDR1 LNHDA and CDR2 SQIVND (reference sequence).

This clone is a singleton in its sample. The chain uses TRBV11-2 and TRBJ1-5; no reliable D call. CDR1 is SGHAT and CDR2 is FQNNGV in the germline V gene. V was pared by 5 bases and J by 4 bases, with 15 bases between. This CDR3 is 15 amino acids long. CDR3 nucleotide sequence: TGTGCCAGCAGCGCCTCCGACGGCAAAAATCAGCCCCAGCATTTT. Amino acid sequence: CASSASDGKNQPQHF. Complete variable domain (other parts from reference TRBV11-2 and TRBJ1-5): EAGVAQSPRYKIIEKRQSVAFWCNPISGHATLYWYQQILGQGPKLLIQFQNNGVVDDSQLPKDRFSAERLKGVDSTLKIQPAKLEDSAVYLCASSASDGKNQPQHFGDGTRLSIL.

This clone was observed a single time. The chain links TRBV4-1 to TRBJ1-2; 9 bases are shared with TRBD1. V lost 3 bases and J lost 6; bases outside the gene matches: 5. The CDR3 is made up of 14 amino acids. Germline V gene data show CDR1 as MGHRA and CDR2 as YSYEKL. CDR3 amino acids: CASSQGTGSHGYTF. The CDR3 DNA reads TGCGCCAGCAGCCAGGGGACAGGGTCCCATGGCTACACCTTC.

The CDR3 region is CASRRDLRTDTQYF. The DNA of the CDR3 is TGCGCCAGCAGGCGGGACCTTCGCACAGATACGCAGTATTTT. The rearrangement links TRBV5-1 to TRBJ2-3; a weak D match, TRBD2 (6 bases). The V end was cut by 5 bases, the J end by 1 base, with 11 bases between. This CDR3 is 14 amino acids long. The germline gives CDR1 SGHRS, CDR2 YFSETQ.

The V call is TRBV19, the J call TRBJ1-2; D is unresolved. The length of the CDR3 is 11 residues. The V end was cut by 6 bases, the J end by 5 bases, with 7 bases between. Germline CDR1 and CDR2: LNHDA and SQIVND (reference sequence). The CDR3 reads CASRKRYGYTF. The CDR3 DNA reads TGTGCCAGTAGGAAACGATATGGCTACACCTTC. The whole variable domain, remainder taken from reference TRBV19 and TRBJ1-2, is DGGITQSPKYLFRKEGQNVTLSCEQNLNHDAMYWYRQDPGQGLRLIYYSQIVNDFQKGDIAEGYSVSREKKESFPLTVTSAQKNPTAFYLCASRKRYGYTFGSGTRLTVV.

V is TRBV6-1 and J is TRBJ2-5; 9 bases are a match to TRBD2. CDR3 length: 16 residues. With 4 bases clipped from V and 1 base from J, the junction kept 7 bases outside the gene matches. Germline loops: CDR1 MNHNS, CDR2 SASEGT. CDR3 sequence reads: CASSVGGTSIQETQYF. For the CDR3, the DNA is TGTGCCAGCAGTGTCGGTGGGACTAGCATCCAAGAGACCCAGTACTTC.

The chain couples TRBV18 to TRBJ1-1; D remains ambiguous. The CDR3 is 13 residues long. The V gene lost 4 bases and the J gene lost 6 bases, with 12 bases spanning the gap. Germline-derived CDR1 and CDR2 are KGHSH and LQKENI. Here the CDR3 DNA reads TGTGCCAGCTCACTGAAGGCAGGATCTGAAGCTTTCTTT. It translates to CASSLKAGSEAFF.

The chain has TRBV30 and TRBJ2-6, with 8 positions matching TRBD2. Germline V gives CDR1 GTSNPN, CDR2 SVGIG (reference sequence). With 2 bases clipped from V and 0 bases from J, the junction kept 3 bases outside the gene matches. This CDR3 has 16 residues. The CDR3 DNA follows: TGTGCCTGGAGTCGAGCGGGAGTCTCTGGGGCCAACGTCCTGACTTTC. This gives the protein CAWSRAGVSGANVLTF.

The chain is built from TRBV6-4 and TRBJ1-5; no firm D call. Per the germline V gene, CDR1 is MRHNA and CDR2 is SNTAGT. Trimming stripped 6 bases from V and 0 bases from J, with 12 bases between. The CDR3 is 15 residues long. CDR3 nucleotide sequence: TGTGCCAGCAGCCCGACGGGGTATAGCAATCAGCCCCAGCATTTT. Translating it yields CASSPTGYSNQPQHF.

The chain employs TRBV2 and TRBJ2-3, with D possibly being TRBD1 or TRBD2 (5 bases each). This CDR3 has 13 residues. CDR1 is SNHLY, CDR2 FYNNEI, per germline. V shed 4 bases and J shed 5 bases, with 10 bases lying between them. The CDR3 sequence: CASSVWGKDTQYF. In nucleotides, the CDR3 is TGTGCCAGCAGTGTCTGGGGGAAAGATACGCAGTATTTT.

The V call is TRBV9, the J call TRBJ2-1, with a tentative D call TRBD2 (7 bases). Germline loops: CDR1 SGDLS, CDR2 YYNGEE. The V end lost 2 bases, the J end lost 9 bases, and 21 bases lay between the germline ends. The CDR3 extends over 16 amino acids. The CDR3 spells CASSVGGRGGIGEQFF. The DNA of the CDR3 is TGTGCCAGCAGCGTGGGCGGAAGGGGGGGAATTGGTGAGCAGTTCTTC.

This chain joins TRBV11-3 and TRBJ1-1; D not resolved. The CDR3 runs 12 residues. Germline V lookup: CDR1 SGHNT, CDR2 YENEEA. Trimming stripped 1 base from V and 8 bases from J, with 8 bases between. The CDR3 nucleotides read TGTGCCAGCAGCTTAGGTGAAGCCGAAGCTTTCTTT. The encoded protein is CASSLGEAEAFF. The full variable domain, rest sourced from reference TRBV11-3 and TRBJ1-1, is EAGVVQSPRYKIIEKKQPVAFWCNPISGHNTLYWYLQNLGQGPELLIRYENEEAVDDSQLPKDRFSAERLKGVDSTLKIQPAELGDSAVYLCASSLGEAEAFFGQGTRLTVV.